What follows describes a single T cell receptor beta chain. This clonotype came up many times. Its specific antigen is unknown. The input lacks base qualities; no much larger clone sits a single base away. This specimen belongs to a study of T-cell reconstitution after alpha-beta-depleted transplantation in children listed by TCRdb under 2016. About the investigation overall: Using TCR repertoire profiling, the study followed T-cell immune reconstitution in a quantitative way in children after TCRalphabeta/CD19-depleted allogeneic hematopoietic cell transplantation.

Including cysteine and phenylalanine, the CDR3 has 15 amino acids. Solely the CDR3 DNA is kept, with 45 bases framed from the first base. The germline V gene provides CDR1 MDHEN and CDR2 SYDVKM. V is trimmed back by 3 bases and J by 5 bases, and the junction contains 6 bases that no gene match accounts for. The treatment or condition label, as the study defines it: allogeneic hematopoietic cell transplantation with graft depleted of TCRalphabeta T cells and CD19 B cells. The transplant recipients were children given TCRalphabeta/CD19-depleted allogeneic hematopoietic cell grafts. Overall results and qualifications from the work: Over the following months the frequencies of hyperexpanded clones went down, and after one year T-cell counts and TCRbeta diversity were mostly credited to newly produced T cells. The apparently early alphabetaT-cell count recovery about two months after transplant was reportedly dependent on only several hundred rapidly expanded clones derived from non-depleted graft cells. In some patients, high TCRbeta diversity at day 60 was attributed to recipient T cells and intrathymic progenitors that had survived conditioning.

The receptor library was made with PCR. TCRdb records Illumina HiSeq 2500 as the sequencer. TCR libraries were prepared with molecular barcoding, using unique molecular identifiers to normalize TCRbeta repertoire quantification. The public reads were reprocessed in TCRdb via fastp at Q25 and MiXCR, keeping in-frame beta chains. For every CDR3 protein sequence, its rows merge into one entry that carries the most common genes and DNA. The sample table shows around 270,000 distinct CDR3 sequences, and 7.5% to 9% are seen once. Approximately 8.6% of the sample comes from the top ten. The rearranged segments are TRBV28 and TRBJ2-3, with 9 bases matching TRBD2. The sequencing here drew on peripheral blood, taken 360 days after TCRalphabeta/CD19-depleted stem cell transplant. This sequence was found in a female patient between 2 and 15 years old who had a stem cell transplant for Fanconi anemia, so the T cells may come from the graft donor. At the DNA level, the sequence is TGTGCCAGCAGTTTGGGGACTAGCTTTTTAGATACGCAGTATTTT. It specifies CASSLGTSFLDTQYF. When the CDR3 is completed using the reference TRBV28 and TRBJ2-3 genes on either side, the full variable domain is DVKVTQSSRYLVKRTGEKVFLECVQDMDHENMFWYRQDPGLGLRLIYFSYDVKMKEKGDIPEGYSVSREKKERFSLILESASTNQTSMYLCASSLGTSFLDTQYFGPGTRLTVL.